The clone carrying this T cell receptor beta chain was observed a few times. Its antigen is not identified. Using its own MiXCR run on the reads, TCRdb lists one record per CDR3 protein. This table holds hundreds of thousands of distinct CDR3 sequences, almost 30% found once. This entry is derived from a study of T cell repertoires in cytomegalovirus infection. Across the whole study: In the study, CMV epitopes included recently identified HLA-C-restricted and well-studied HLA-B-restricted ones. Based on public TCR beta signatures, there were indications of CMV infection and of a matching HLA type. The study's findings and limits: Identification of carriers of CMV plus the relevant HLA was achieved through cumulative public TCR beta family frequency.

This CDR3 has 15 residues. Germline CDR1 SGHNT, CDR2 YYREEE (reference sequence). The V end lost 4 bases, the J end lost 0 bases, and 11 bases lay between the germline ends. This material consisted of cultured PBMCs, taken from culture after CMV antigen stimulation. The chain joins TRBV5-4 to TRBJ2-1, with D possibly TRBD2 on 6 matching bases. This TCR was recovered from a human donor in good health (CMV status not recorded). Some clones in this sample may be carry-over from other donors' samples. CDR3 residues: CASSPGGNSYNEQFF. CDR3 nucleotide sequence: TGTGCCAGCAGCCCCGGCGGGAACTCCTACAATGAGCAGTTCTTC.